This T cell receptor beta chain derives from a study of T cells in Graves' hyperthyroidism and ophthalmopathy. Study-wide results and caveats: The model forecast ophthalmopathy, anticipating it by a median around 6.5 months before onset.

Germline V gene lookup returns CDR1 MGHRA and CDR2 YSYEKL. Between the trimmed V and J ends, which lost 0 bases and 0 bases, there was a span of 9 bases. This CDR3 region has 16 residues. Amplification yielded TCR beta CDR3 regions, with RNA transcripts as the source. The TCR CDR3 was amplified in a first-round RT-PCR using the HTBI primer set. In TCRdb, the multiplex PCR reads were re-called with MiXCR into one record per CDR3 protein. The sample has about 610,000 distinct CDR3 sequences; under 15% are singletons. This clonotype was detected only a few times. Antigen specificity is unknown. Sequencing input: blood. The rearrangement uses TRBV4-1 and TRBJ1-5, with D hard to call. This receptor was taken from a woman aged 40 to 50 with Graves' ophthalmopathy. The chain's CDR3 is CASSQDHTFSNQPQHF. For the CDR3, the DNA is TGCGCCAGCAGCCAAGATCATACTTTTAGCAATCAGCCCCAGCATTTT.